This record concerns one T cell receptor beta chain sequence. Its antigen is not yet known. Base qualities are not recorded, but no much larger clone differs from it by a single base. Other DNA sequences in the sample encode the same CDR3. V lost 3 bases and J lost 0 bases; the stretch between them is 9 bases long. CDR1 is given as SNHLY and CDR2 as FYNNEI, both from the germline V gene. Measured from the cysteine to the phenylalanine, the CDR3 is 15 residues long. Only CDR3 DNA is held: 45 bases, read in frame from base 1. The donors were healthy, HIV-negative adults who had no recently reported acute infections or vaccinations. Every donor was a Caucasian adult living in Nashville, Tennessee, USA. CD4+ T cells were enriched by magnetic negative selection, after which naive cells were positively selected on CD45RA and the negative fraction was taken as the memory subset. After blood collection by leukapheresis, PBMCs were isolated using Ficoll-Histopaque density gradient centrifugation and then cryopreserved in the vapor phase of liquid nitrogen. Purity and quantity of every magnetically sorted T cell population were checked by analytical flow cytometry. Each sorted fraction had its genomic DNA isolated and then quantified by UV absorbance on a Nanodrop 2000c.

The data belong to a study of shared clonotypes between healthy human individuals (dated by TCRdb to 2018 to 2021). A note on the overall study: The cohort comprised a couple of women and three men aged 18 to 49 years. For each donor, CD4 naive and CD4 memory were each run on three plates, CD8 naive on two plates, and CD8 memory on one plate. To estimate repertoire size and how much clonotypes are shared between individuals, the study performed deep sequencing of blood TCR repertoires from roughly five healthy adults. To increase sequencing depth and limit assay-specific biases, different laboratories used diverse techniques to prepare libraries and sequence TCR repertoires. Per donor, leukapheresis produced somewhere between about 0.8 and 9 billion PBMCs.

Using the deep immunoSEQ assay, multiplex PCR amplified TCR CDR3 regions from genomic DNA. Extracted genomic DNA from each cell subset was distributed evenly across all wells of several immunoSEQ 96-well plates, and each plate was treated as a replicate. Each replicate PCR for sorted subsets received around 210 ng genomic DNA, equal to tens of thousands of T cell genomes. Purified libraries were quantified with a Qubit 3.0 fluorometer, sized on a Bioanalyzer 2100, and re-quantified with the KAPA Library Quantification kit. Each immunoSEQ 96-well plate was sequenced on its own single-read 150-cycle Illumina NextSeq 550 flow cell. In the original analysis: The immunoSEQ output contained only junctional sequences without quality scores, so filtering could not match that applied to full-length reads. To assign V/J genes and CDR3, sequences were annotated against IMGT germline references using PyIR, a Python wrapper for IgBLAST v1.9. Reads were removed for weak V/J assignments (E-value above 1e-6), missing CDR3, stop codons, out-of-frame junctions, or ambiguous translated residues. V3J clonotypes were defined by identical inferred V gene, J gene, and CDR3 amino acid sequence. Percentage overlap between repertoires was calculated by dividing the number of shared unique clonotypes by the size of the smaller repertoire. Three approaches were used to assess repertoire richness: RTK rarefaction, the Chao1 estimator, and Recon v2.1 estimates of unobserved clonotypes. Generation probabilities for all TCRbeta clonotypes obtained by the gDNA method from a handful of donors were computed using OLGA. As stored in TCRdb, this immuneACCESS dataset retains in-frame rearrangements with V and J assigned. A fraction of the clones does not appear; measured against another copy, unresolved V genes explain less than half of the discrepancy, and the remainder lacks a known reason. That table gives V, J and clone size, and the DNA gave D and trimming. For this sample the table gives approximately 530,000 clones, of which 90% to 96% were detected only once. The ten largest account for approximately 0.06% of the sample.

What the study reported, not specific to this receptor: Even with the large sequencing depth, rarefaction of the sorted-subset datasets indicated that sequencing was incomplete. Estimated clonotype richness was generally larger for naive than for memory subsets. Because the study included only a small number of donors, the genetic and exposure-history diversity represented was limited. Pairwise subsampling indicated that sequencing depth was expected to affect the degree of clonotype sharing among donors. When a handful of donors were compared, the shared fraction of clonotypes was approximately 5% for naive CD4, 3.5% to 4% for naive CD8, 2.3% for memory CD4, and around 0.37% for memory CD8. Clonotypes shared by all four sorted-subset donors showed higher generation probabilities than non-shared clonotypes. Sampling was restricted to blood, and TCR repertoires in tissues likely differ from the TCR repertoires found in blood.

This TCR was sampled from a woman in her 30s in good health. Sequenced material: naive CD4+ T cells sorted from blood. The cell subset or site tag for this specimen amounts to: CD45RA+ positively selected. The rearranged segments are TRBV2 and TRBJ1-5; no D gene is confidently identified. This receptor carries the CDR3 CASSEQGYSNQPQHF. The nucleotide sequence is given as TGTGCCAGCAGTGAGCAAGGTTATAGCAATCAGCCCCAGCATTTT.